The clone carrying this T cell receptor beta chain was seen once. Additional DNA sequences in this sample encode the identical CDR3. The CDR3 contains 11 residues. V shed 2 bases and J shed 7 bases, with 5 bases lying between them. Germline V gene data show CDR1 as MGHDK and CDR2 as SYGVNS. Per the authors' pipeline: Estimated nucleated cell counts came from reference gene primer amplification. This table comes from immunoSEQ multiplex PCR, and its TCRdb copy is limited to in-frame clones, with some not included. D and trimming come from the DNA, and the V and J calls and clone size come from that table. Of around 60,000 clones detected, 90% appear once; the ten largest clones hold about 12%. The data derive from a study of blood T cell repertoires in COVID-19. Study at large: Samples came from the United States, Italy and Spain, spanning acute and convalescent COVID-19. The cDNA or gDNA used as material had been derived from T cells, B-cell-depleted T cells, or PBMCs.

This clonotype was sampled from a man aged 60 to 75 with active COVID-19. The rearrangement joins TRBV25-1 to TRBJ1-2; D is unresolved. Sequenced: peripheral blood. CDR3 sequence: CASSEVSGYTF. CDR3 sequence (DNA): TGTGCCAGCAGTGAAGTCAGTGGCTACACCTTC.